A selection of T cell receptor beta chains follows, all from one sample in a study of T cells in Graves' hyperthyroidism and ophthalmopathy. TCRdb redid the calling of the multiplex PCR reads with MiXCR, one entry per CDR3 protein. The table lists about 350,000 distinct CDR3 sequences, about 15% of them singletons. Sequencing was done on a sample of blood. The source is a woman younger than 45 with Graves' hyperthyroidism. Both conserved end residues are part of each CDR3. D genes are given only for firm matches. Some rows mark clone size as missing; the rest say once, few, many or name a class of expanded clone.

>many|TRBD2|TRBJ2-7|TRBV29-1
CSVLIREGVHEQYF
TGCAGCGTTTTGATACGGGAGGGCGTTCACGAGCAGTACTTC
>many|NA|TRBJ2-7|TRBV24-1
CATSDRGWNEQYF
TGTGCCACCAGTGATCGGGGGTGGAACGAGCAGTACTTC
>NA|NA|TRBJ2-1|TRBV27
CASSWSAYANEQFF
TGTGCCAGCAGTTGGAGTGCGTACGCCAATGAGCAGTTCTTC
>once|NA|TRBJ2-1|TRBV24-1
CATSDQRRGTYNEQFF
TGTGCCACCAGTGACCAAAGGCGCGGGACCTACAATGAGCAGTTCTTC
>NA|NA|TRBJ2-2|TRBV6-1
CASSSRDLSGELFF
TGTGCCAGCAGCTCCCGGGACTTATCCGGGGAGCTGTTTTTT
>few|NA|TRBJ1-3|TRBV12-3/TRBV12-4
CASSLISGSGNTIYF
TGTGCCAGCAGTTTAATTTCAGGCTCTGGAAACACCATATATTTT
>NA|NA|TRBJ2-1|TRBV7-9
CASSLGHINEQFF
TGTGCCAGCAGCTTGGGACACATCAATGAGCAGTTCTTC
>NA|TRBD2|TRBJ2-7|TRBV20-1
CSARDLVGREQYF
TGCAGTGCTAGAGATCTTGTGGGGAGGGAACAGTACTTC
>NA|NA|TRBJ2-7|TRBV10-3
CAISERVFEQYF
TGTGCCATCAGTGAGAGGGTTTTCGAGCAGTACTTC
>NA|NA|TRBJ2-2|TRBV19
CATRVRPQDTGELFF
TGTGCCACTCGGGTGCGACCCCAGGACACCGGGGAGCTGTTTTTT
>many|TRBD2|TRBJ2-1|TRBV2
CASSLTSGIDEQFF
TGTGCCAGCAGCCTGACTAGCGGGATCGATGAGCAGTTCTTC
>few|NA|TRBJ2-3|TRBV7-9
CASSFSSGRTDTQYF
TGTGCCAGCAGCTTTTCCTCAGGGCGCACAGATACGCAGTATTTT
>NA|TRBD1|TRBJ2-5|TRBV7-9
CASSTQEDRVTETQYF
TGTGCCAGCAGCACACAAGAGGACAGGGTTACCGAGACCCAGTACTTC
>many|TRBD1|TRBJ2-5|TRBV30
CAWSPGQGAETQYF
TGTGCCTGGAGCCCAGGACAGGGGGCAGAGACCCAGTACTTC
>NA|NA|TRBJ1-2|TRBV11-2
CASSLTIYRGTTNYGYTF
TGTGCCAGCAGCTTAACAATATACCGAGGGACCACTAACTATGGCTACACCTTC
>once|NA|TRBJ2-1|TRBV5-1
CASSGVGYMGADEQFF
TGCGCCAGCAGCGGTGTCGGGTACATGGGGGCCGATGAGCAGTTCTTC
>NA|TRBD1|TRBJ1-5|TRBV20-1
CSVATGQINQPQHF
TGCAGTGTTGCCACGGGACAGATCAATCAGCCCCAGCATTTT
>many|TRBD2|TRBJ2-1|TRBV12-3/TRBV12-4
CASRSTSGPNEQFF
TGTGCCAGCAGGTCGACTAGCGGGCCTAATGAGCAGTTCTTC
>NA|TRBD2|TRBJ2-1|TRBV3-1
CANSQDRLAGVAGEQFF
TGTGCCAACAGCCAAGACAGGCTAGCGGGAGTAGCTGGTGAGCAGTTCTTC
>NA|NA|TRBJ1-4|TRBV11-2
CASSLVSVITNEKLFF
TGTGCCAGCAGCTTAGTGTCGGTTATTACTAATGAAAAACTGTTTTTT
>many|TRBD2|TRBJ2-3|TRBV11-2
CASSSGLVVFHTQYF
TGTGCCAGCAGCTCTGGACTAGTGGTGTTCCATACGCAGTATTTT
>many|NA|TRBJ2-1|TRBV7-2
CASSQGGSGNEQFF
TGTGCCAGCAGCCAAGGGGGTAGCGGCAATGAGCAGTTCTTC
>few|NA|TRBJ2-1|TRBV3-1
CASSHGPSENEQFF
TGTGCCAGCAGCCATGGGCCGTCGGAGAATGAGCAGTTCTTC
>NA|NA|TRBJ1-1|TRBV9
CASSVERRAFF
TGTGCCAGCAGCGTAGAGAGGAGAGCTTTCTTT
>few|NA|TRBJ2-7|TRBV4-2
CASSQERDPAYEQYF
TGTGCCAGCAGCCAAGAACGGGACCCTGCCTACGAGCAGTACTTC
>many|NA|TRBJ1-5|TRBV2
CASSEIRVGLYSNQPQHF
TGTGCCAGCAGTGAAATCAGGGTGGGCTTATATAGCAATCAGCCCCAGCATTTT
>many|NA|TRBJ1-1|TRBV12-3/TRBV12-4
CASSTLQNTEAFF
TGTGCCAGCAGTACGTTACAGAACACTGAAGCTTTCTTT
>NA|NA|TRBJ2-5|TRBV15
CATSRDGGGSMGQETQYF
TGTGCCACCAGCAGAGACGGGGGTGGAAGCATGGGCCAAGAGACCCAGTACTTC
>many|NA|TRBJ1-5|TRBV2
CASKFDSNQPQHF
TGTGCCAGCAAGTTTGATAGCAATCAGCCCCAGCATTTT
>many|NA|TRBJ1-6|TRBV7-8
CASSFKEDSPLHF
TGTGCCAGCAGCTTTAAAGAGGATTCACCCCTCCACTTT
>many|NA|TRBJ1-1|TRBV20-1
CSARDASTNTEAFF
TGCAGTGCTAGAGATGCCTCGACCAACACTGAAGCTTTCTTT
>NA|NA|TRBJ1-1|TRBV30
CAWSGANTEAFF
TGTGCCTGGAGTGGGGCGAACACTGAAGCTTTCTTT
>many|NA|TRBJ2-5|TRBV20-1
CSADMGPPQETQYF
TGCAGTGCCGATATGGGACCGCCCCAAGAGACCCAGTACTTC
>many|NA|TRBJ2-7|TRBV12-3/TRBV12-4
CASSLGGTLNYEQYF
TGTGCCAGCAGTTTAGGGGGGACGTTGAACTACGAGCAGTACTTC
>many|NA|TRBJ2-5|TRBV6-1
CASGPEQETQYF
TGTGCCAGCGGGCCCGAACAAGAGACCCAGTACTTC
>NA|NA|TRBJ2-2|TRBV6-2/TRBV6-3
CASSFTRASGELFF
TGTGCCAGCAGTTTTACCAGAGCATCCGGGGAGCTGTTTTTT
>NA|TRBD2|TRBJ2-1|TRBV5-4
CASSLDGTSRNEQFF
TGTGCCAGCAGCTTAGATGGGACTAGTCGTAATGAGCAGTTCTTC
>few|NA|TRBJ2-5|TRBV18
CASSTLRETQYF
TGTGCCAGCTCAACCCTCCGGGAGACCCAGTACTTC
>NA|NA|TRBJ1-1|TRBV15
CATSGAREPWNTEAFF
TGTGCCACCAGCGGCGCGCGGGAACCTTGGAACACTGAAGCTTTCTTT
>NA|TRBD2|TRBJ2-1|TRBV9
CASSGPGTSGRSEQFF
TGTGCCAGCAGCGGGCCCGGGACTAGCGGGAGGAGTGAGCAGTTCTTC
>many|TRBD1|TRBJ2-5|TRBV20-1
CSARTGEETQYF
TGCAGTGCCCGAACAGGGGAAGAGACCCAGTACTTC